The 10 T cell receptor beta chains below all came from one sample that was sequenced in a study of shared clonotypes between healthy human individuals. Here immunoSEQ multiplex PCR was the method, and the copy in TCRdb shows in-frame clones only, minus some. The sample lists a few million clones, 80% to 95% occurring once. Sequenced material: naive CD4+ T cells from PBMCs. Specified subset: CD45RA+ positively selected. The receptors come from a man younger than 30 in good health. Some clones in this sample may be carry-over from other donors' samples.

The rearrangement joins TRBV7-8 to TRBJ1-3; D ambiguous. This CDR3 has 18 amino acids. Trimming cost V 2 bases and J 2 bases, with 19 bases left between them. Germline V gene sequence: CDR1 SGHVS, CDR2 FQNEAQ. CDR3: CASSLLLAGPHTGNTIYF. CDR3 in DNA: TGTGCCAGCAGCTTACTTTTGGCCGGCCCCCATACTGGAAACACCATATATTTT.

J is TRBJ2-7 and V is TRBV6-1, with 12 bases fitting TRBD1. The CDR3 totals 15 residues. The ends lost 7 bases at V and 1 base at J; junction bases unmatched: 5. Germline CDR1 reads MNHNS; CDR2 reads SASEGT. CDR3 sequence reads: CASTQGQGASYEQYF. In nucleotides, the CDR3 is TGTGCCAGCACCCAGGGACAGGGGGCGTCCTACGAGCAGTACTTC.

CDR3 sequence (DNA): TGTGCCAGCAGCGTAGGCACGGACCCGTCCTACGAGCAGTACTTC. Its protein is CASSVGTDPSYEQYF. The V gene is TRBV9, the J gene TRBJ2-7; D uncertain. With 0 bases removed from V and 1 base from J, the gap between germline ends came to 11 bases. Germline values: CDR1 SGDLS, CDR2 YYNGEE. The CDR3 has 15 amino acids.

This clone has more than one count but fewer than ten. The chain joins TRBV27 to TRBJ2-7, with 8 bases identical to TRBD1. The trim removed 6 bases at V and 0 bases at J, leaving 4 bases unmatched. CDR1 is MNHEY, CDR2 SMNVEV, per germline (reference sequence). The CDR3 has 14 residues. The CDR3 loop reads CASRRQGPSYEQYF. The CDR3 nucleotides are TGTGCCAGCAGGAGACAGGGGCCCTCCTACGAGCAGTACTTC.

This clone showed up just a few times. The chain uses TRBV15 and TRBJ1-1; no clear D gene. The ends were cut back, 1 base at V and 1 base at J, with 10 bases in the middle. Germline V gives CDR1 LNHNV, CDR2 YYDKDF (reference sequence). This CDR3 is built from 15 residues. The CDR3 spells CATSRAWTENTEAFF. CDR3 coding DNA: TGTGCCACCAGCAGAGCTTGGACGGAGAACACTGAAGCTTTCTTT.

The chain uses TRBV5-5 and TRBJ2-5, with 9 bases matching TRBD2. The CDR3 is made up of 17 amino acids. The V segment lost 5 bases and the J segment 4 bases; nucleotides outside the gene matches: 15. CDR1 is SGHKS, CDR2 YYEKEE, per germline (reference sequence). This CDR3 reads CASSLNSGSRWGETQYF. CDR3 bases: TGTGCCAGCAGTTTAAATAGCGGGAGCCGCTGGGGAGAGACCCAGTACTTC.

This clone was detected a few times. The chain carries TRBV5-1 and TRBJ1-1; D uncertain. The germline V gene has CDR1 SGHRS and CDR2 YFSETQ. The CDR3 is 13 residues long. V was pared by 4 bases and J by 4 bases, with 11 bases between. This chain's CDR3 is CASSPGVGTEAFF. For the CDR3, the DNA is TGCGCCAGCAGCCCCGGTGTGGGCACTGAAGCTTTCTTT.

The chain links TRBV19 to TRBJ1-5, with TRBD1 identical over 9 bases. The germline V gene encodes CDR1 LNHDA and CDR2 SQIVND (reference sequence). The V and J ends lost 4 bases and 6 bases, in that order; junction bases with no gene match: 7. The CDR3 contains 15 residues. CDR3 bases: TGTGCCAGTAGTAGCACAGGGGGCACAAGTCAGCCCCAGCATTTT. It is translated as CASSSTGGTSQPQHF.

The V call is TRBV15, the J call TRBJ2-1; 7 bases align to TRBD2. Trimming took 3 bases from V and 6 from J; bases not matched to a gene: 5. Looked up from germline, CDR1 is LNHNV and CDR2 is YYDKDF (reference sequence). The CDR3 runs 14 residues. The CDR3 protein is CATSSYSSGNEQFF. The CDR3 coding sequence is TGTGCCACCAGCAGCTACTCTAGCGGCAATGAGCAGTTCTTC.

The chain couples TRBV15 to TRBJ2-7, with a weak D call TRBD1 (7 bases). Germline-derived CDR1 and CDR2 are LNHNV and YYDKDF (reference sequence). The germline V and J ends were trimmed by 0 bases and 2 bases, with 14 bases remaining between them. The length of the CDR3 is 16 residues. The CDR3 bases are TGTGCCACCAGCAGAGAGACCAGCAGGGGGGCCTACGAGCAGTACTTC. It codes for CATSRETSRGAYEQYF. Full variable domain (rest looked up from reference TRBV15 and TRBJ2-7): DAMVIQNPRYQVTQFGKPVTLSCSQTLNHNVMYWYQQKSSQAPKLLFHYYDKDFNNEADTPDNFQSRRPNTSFCFLDIRSPGLGDTAMYLCATSRETSRGAYEQYFGPGTRLTVT.